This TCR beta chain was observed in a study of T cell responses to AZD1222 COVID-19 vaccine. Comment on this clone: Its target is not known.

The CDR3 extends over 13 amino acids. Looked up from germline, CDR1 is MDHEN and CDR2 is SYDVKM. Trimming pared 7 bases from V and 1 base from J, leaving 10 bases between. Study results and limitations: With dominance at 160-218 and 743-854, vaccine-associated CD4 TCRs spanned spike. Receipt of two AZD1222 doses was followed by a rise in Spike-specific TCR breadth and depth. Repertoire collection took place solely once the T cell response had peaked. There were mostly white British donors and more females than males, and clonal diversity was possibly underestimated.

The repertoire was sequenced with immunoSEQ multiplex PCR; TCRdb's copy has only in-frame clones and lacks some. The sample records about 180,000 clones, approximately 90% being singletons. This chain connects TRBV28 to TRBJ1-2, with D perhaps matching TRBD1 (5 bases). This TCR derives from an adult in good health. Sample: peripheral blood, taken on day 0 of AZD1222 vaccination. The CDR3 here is CASTSGFNYGYTF. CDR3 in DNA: TGTGCCAGCACGTCAGGGTTTAACTATGGCTACACCTTC.